This T cell receptor beta chain was profiled in a study of cytomegalovirus exposure and HLA in healthy donors (dated by TCRdb to about 2017). Broadly, across the study: An earlier analysis of fewer than 750 of the donors reported around 280 Gb of sequence data and 117 million unique TCR beta sequences obtained from some 170 million T cells. Both class I and class II loci were covered by HLA typing, at four-digit resolution. Along with the roughly 710-subject first cohort, a separate validation cohort of 120 different subjects was used. The T cell repertoires of several hundred subjects were profiled by immunosequencing and related to cytomegalovirus serostatus. An earlier analysis of around 580 of the donors used high-throughput TCR beta sequencing to judge whether each TCR beta V gene segment behaved as functional or pseudogenic. Alongside the repertoire data, information on donor age, sex, ethnicity and CMV serostatus was compiled. The number of donors typed differed by locus, with about 629-630 for A, B, C, DRB1 and DQB1, around 560 for DQA1, under 610 for DPA1, and under 490 for DPB1. About five DR-DQ haplotypes were handled as single units for association and clustering because linkage in the cohort was strong. In a later analysis, previously published TCR beta repertoires from several hundred donors were re-analyzed and high-resolution HLA genotyping was added so that TCR occurrence patterns could be studied. An early release covering roughly 640 HLA-typed donors comprised about 300 gigabases of sequencing data and around 86 million unique TCR sequences. A later genetic analysis took genome-wide SNP genotypes for about 55% of the roughly 700 donors and used that subset as a discovery cohort. The study aimed to test whether signatures of past pathogen exposure could be identified by cataloging public T cell receptors. Every repertoire in the discovery cohort had been generated on one and the same sequencing platform. Rather than drawing on any new phenotypic data, the later analysis identified candidate immune exposures from TCR beta sequences and the way those sequences occurred across donors. To predict cytomegalovirus infection status, the study combined high-throughput TCR immunosequencing, statistical association of individual TCRs with disease status, and machine learning. Of the roughly 400 genotyped donors, roughly 76% were placed in the genetic ancestry cluster associated with self-reported Caucasian donors. Across 300 to 400 genotyped donors of the cohort, an average of approximately 240,000 unique TCR beta nucleotide sequences per donor were sequenced, and roughly 20% of those sequences were non-productive.

Receptors were amplified or captured by the immunoSEQ multiplex PCR assay. A mixture of 60 forward primers for TCR Vbeta segments and 13 reverse primers for TCR Jbeta segments was used in the multiplex PCR. The CDR3 region of rearranged TCR beta genes was amplified from genomic DNA by a multiplex PCR assay. On the Illumina HiSeq System, the amplified TCR beta libraries were sequenced as 87-base-pair reads. The paper's processing steps were these. A later analysis tallied 75 million to 95 million unique TCR beta chains across the 600 to 700 repertoires, and about 10 million of those chains were shared by two or more donors. Raw reads were error-corrected and collapsed into unique sequences with a nearest-neighbor algorithm that merged closely related sequences to remove PCR and sequencing errors. To assign V, D and J gene segments, CDR3 sequences were aligned to IMGT reference sequences. For a sequence to be retained, a match of at least six nucleotides was required to both a V gene segment and a J gene segment. A rearrangement was called productive if the CDR3 had no stop codons and remained in frame with V and J, and every other rearrangement was called non-productive. CDR3 was defined by IMGT convention, running from the second conserved V-encoded cysteine to the conserved J-encoded phenylalanine. The earlier analysis of some 580 of the donors excluded any sequence lacking an unambiguous match to a single V gene segment. An earlier analysis of a few hundred of the donors classified V segments as functional when productive rearrangements were above 56.7% and as segregating when the standard deviation between donors was above 5%. To diagnose cytomegalovirus status from the catalog of TCR beta chain sequences, a statistical classification framework was built. In a later analysis, V and J genes were assigned by comparing TCR nucleotide sequences against IMGT/GENE-DB human TR gene sequences. In a later analysis, CDR3 sequences and most-parsimonious VDJ recombination scenarios were assigned using the TCRdist pipeline. A later analysis defined each TCR beta chain by its CDR3 amino acid sequence plus V-gene family, and excluded reads lacking a unique V-gene family. A later analysis removed nearly 600 highly shared, low-generation-probability nucleotide sequences to deal with suspected cross-contamination and a sequencing artifact. In a later analysis, a clonal expansion index was calculated for each public chain from normalized within-repertoire ranks of inferred template counts. Generation probabilities in a later analysis came from a VDJ recombination model fitted to out-of-frame rearrangements, and those results were checked against IGoR. In a later analysis, hypergeometric tests were used to score TCR-TCR, TCR-HLA and TCR-CMV co-occurrence, with a repertoire-size bias correction applied to TCR pairs. A later analysis estimated false discovery rates by permuting HLA or CMV assignments 20 times. In a later analysis, co-occurring TCRs were grouped using DBSCAN, with TCRdist sequence similarity added in when clustering inside HLA-allele-positive subsets. For co-occurrence clustering, repertoires with fewer than 30,000 or more than 120,000 public chains were excluded, along with a handful of repertoires with anomalous nucleotide sharing. Sourced from immuneACCESS, this table was stored by TCRdb with only in-frame sequences that have V and J called. A share of the clones is absent; for the studies checked, an unresolved V gene accounts for under half, and the remainder has no known explanation. The V and J calls and clone size come from that table; D and trimming were worked out from the DNA. This sample has about 140,000 clones in its table, and roughly 80% of those were observed once. The ten most abundant clones make up 3.5% to 5.5% of the sample.

The cohort comprised around 700 healthy bone marrow donors. At the time of sampling, all cohort members were nominally healthy, though unrecorded immune exposures were likely present. The donor was CMV seropositive and was included in the group of 250 to 300 seropositive cohort members. Every donor gave a peripheral blood sample, and the peripheral blood mononuclear cells from that sample were used for TCR beta sequencing. The Qiagen DNeasy Blood Extraction Kit was used to extract genomic DNA from the blood cell samples. About this clone itself: Its antigen remains undetermined. Germline and junction disagree at one end, which may indicate a read error.

The full study reports these points: Three of the identified cytomegalovirus-associated TCR beta chains were confirmed in vitro to be specific for cytomegalovirus antigens. Compared with equally common non-associated chains, HLA-associated TCR beta chains in a later analysis were more clonally expanded and had lower generation probabilities. Some IMGT-functional V segments, including TRBV6-2 and TRBV6-3, could not be told apart with the 87-base-pair reads, so those segments were excluded. In the study, around 150 TCR beta chains were listed as associated with cytomegalovirus. An earlier analysis of several hundred of the donors showed that most TCR beta V segments appeared in productive rearrangements either about 87% or about 30% of the time, which broadly matched IMGT annotations. In this cohort, only TCR beta chains were sequenced, and detectable features were limited by the absence of alpha or paired-chain data. The authors suggested that the approach could potentially be generalized to other disease states and immunological phenotypes. In a later analysis, 16,951 TCR beta sequences were associated with specific HLA alleles at a false discovery rate of 0.05. Because counts were too low, about 18 rarely observed V segments, including chromosome 9 orphons, were excluded from the earlier analysis of roughly 580 of the donors. In a later analysis, most CMV-associated TCR beta chains were found to appear HLA-restricted, with HLA associations seemingly driven largely by CMV exposure. When HLA alleles, especially DR and DQ, strongly co-occurred, attributing TCR associations to individual alleles was difficult. In a later analysis, the rate of TCR association differed among HLA loci, with DRB1 alleles having the most associated TCRs and HLA-C alleles having the fewest. Roughly uniform sequencing depth across donors was assumed in presence/absence analyses, although this assumption may not hold. The classifier was reported to diagnose cytomegalovirus status with high specificity and sensitivity in both the original and validation cohorts. CMV serostatus was the only immune exposure information available for the cohort. V-gene and J-gene trimming of TCR beta chains was associated with a missense DCLRE1C variant in a later genetic analysis, and the association was replicated in an independent cohort. According to a later genetic analysis, donors in an Asian-associated ancestry cluster had fewer N-insertions in productive TCRs than the approximately 650-donor mean. According to a later analysis, parvovirus B19, influenza, CMV and Epstein-Barr virus appeared linked to several top co-occurrence clusters. HLA typing was unavailable for some donors at each locus, so association tests used only the typed subset. Most TCR sequences were observed very rarely across donors, whereas some public TCRs were present in many individuals. A cluster of highly shared sequence variants was judged likely to represent a technical artifact of the sequencing pipeline. Correlated functional status among segregating V segments might be attributable to linkage disequilibrium, but an unknown experimental factor could not be ruled out. A further reported finding was that TCR beta sequences accurately predicted the HLA-A and HLA-B alleles for most subjects in the first cohort.

From the germline V gene (reference sequence), CDR1 is SGHKS and CDR2 is YYEKEE. From the cysteine up to the phenylalanine, the CDR3 has a length of 17 residues. Of the read, only the CDR3 DNA is kept; its 51 bases are in frame from base 1. This clonotype was sampled from a woman in her thirties or forties in good health and CMV-seropositive. Sequenced sample: PBMCs. The sequence links TRBV5-5 to TRBJ2-3; 8 bases in the middle match TRBD1. The CDR3 is CASSLVPGQARTDTQYF. In nucleotides, the sequence is TGTGCCAGCAGTTTGGTCCCGGGACAGGCCCGAACAGATACGCAGTATTTT. Here the CDR3 is joined to the reference TRBV5-5 and TRBJ2-3 genes, and the full variable domain is: DAGVTQSPTHLIKTRGQQVTLRCSPISGHKSVSWYQQVLGQGPQFIFQYYEKEERGRGNFPDRFSARQFPNYSSELNVNALLLGDSALYLCASSLVPGQARTDTQYFGPGTRLTVL.